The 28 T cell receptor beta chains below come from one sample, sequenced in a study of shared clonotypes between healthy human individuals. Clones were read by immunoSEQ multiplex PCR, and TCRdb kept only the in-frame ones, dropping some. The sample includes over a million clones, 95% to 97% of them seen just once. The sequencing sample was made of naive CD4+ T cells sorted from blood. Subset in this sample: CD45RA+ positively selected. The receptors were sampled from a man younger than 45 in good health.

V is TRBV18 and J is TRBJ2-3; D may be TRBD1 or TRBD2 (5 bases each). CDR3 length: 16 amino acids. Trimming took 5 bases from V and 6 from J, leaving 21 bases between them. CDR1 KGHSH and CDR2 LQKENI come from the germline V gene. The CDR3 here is CASSIVPRDPYDTQYF. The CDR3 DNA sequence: TGTGCCAGCTCAATTGTCCCCCGGGACCCTTATGATACGCAGTATTTT.

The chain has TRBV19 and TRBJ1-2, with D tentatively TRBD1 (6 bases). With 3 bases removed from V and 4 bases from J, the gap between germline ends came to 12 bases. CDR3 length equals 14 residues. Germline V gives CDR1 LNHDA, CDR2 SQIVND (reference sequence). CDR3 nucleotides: TGTGCCAGTAGTATTGCGGACAGCATCTATGGCTACACCTTC. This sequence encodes CASSIADSIYGYTF.

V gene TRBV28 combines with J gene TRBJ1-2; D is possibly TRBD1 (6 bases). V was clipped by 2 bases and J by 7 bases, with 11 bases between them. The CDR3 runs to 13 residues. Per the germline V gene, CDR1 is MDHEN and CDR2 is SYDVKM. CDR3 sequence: CASSLLGGGGYTF. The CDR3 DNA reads TGTGCCAGCAGTTTACTCGGGGGCGGTGGCTACACCTTC.

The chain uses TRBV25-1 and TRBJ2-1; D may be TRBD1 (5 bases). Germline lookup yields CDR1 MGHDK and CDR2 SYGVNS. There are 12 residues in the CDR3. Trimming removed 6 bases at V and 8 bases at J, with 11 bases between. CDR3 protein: CASRAGFHEQFF. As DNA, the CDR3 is TGTGCCAGCAGGGCAGGGTTTCATGAGCAGTTCTTC.

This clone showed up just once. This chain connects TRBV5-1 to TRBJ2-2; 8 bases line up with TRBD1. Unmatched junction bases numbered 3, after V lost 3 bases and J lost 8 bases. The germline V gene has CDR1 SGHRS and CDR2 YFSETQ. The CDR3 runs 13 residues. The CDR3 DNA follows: TGCGCCAGCAGCTACGGACAGGGAGGGGAGCTGTTTTTT. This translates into CASSYGQGGELFF.

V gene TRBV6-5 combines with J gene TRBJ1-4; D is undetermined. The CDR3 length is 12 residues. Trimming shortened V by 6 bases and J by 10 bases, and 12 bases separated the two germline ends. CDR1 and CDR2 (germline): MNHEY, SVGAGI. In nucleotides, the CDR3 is TGTGCCAGCAGAAGCTCGTTTGGAAAACTGTTTTTT. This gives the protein CASRSSFGKLFF.

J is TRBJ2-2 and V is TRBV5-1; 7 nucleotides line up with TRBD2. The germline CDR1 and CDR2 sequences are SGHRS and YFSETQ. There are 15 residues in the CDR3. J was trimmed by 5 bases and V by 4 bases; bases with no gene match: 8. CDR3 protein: CASSQELATTGELFF. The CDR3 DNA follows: TGCGCCAGCAGCCAAGAACTAGCGACGACCGGGGAGCTGTTTTTT.

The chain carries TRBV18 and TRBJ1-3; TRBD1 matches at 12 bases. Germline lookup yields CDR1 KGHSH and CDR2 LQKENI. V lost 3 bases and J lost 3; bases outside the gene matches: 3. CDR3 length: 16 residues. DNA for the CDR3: TGTGCCAGCTCACCGGGGACAGGGGGCTTTGGAAACACCATATATTTT. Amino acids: CASSPGTGGFGNTIYF. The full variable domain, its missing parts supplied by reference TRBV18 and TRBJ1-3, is NAGVMQNPRHLVRRRGQEARLRCSPMKGHSHVYWYRQLPEEGLKFMVYLQKENIIDESGMPKERFSAEFPKEGPSILRIQQVVRGDSAAYFCASSPGTGGFGNTIYFGEGSWLTVV.

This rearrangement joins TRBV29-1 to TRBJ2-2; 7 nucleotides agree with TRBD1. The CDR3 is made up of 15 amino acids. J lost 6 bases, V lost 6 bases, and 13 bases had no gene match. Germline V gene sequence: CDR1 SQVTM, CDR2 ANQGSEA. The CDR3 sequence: CSVHNDRALAGELFF. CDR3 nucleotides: TGCAGCGTGCATAATGACAGGGCCCTGGCCGGGGAGCTGTTTTTT.

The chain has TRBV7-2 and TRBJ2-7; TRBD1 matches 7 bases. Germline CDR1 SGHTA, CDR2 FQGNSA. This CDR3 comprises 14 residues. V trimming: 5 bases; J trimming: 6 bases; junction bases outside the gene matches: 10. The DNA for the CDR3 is TGTGCCAGCAGCCCCTGGGGGACAGAAGGCGAGCAGTACTTC. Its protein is CASSPWGTEGEQYF.

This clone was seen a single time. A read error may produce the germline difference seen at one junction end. In nucleotides, the CDR3 is TGTGCTAGCAGCCTAGGACGGTCATCCTCCTACGAGCAGTACTTC. Residues: CASSLGRSSSYEQYF. This chain links TRBV7-7 with TRBJ2-7, with D uncertain. This CDR3 has 15 residues. Germline loops: CDR1 SSHAT, CDR2 FNYEAQ (reference sequence).

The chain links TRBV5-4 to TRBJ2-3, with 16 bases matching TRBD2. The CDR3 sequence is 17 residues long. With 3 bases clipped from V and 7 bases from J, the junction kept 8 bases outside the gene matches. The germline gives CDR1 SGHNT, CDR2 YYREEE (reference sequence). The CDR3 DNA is TGTGCCAGCAGCTCGGGAGGGACTAGCGGGAGGGGTTATACGCAGTATTTT. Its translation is CASSSGGTSGRGYTQYF.

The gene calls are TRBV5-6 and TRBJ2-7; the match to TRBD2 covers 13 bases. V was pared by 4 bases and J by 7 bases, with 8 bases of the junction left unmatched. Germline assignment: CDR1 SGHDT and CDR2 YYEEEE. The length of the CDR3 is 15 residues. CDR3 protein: CASSTSGRGGGEQYF. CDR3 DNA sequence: TGTGCCAGCAGCACTAGCGGGAGGGGAGGAGGTGAGCAGTACTTC.

CDR3 sequence (DNA): TGTGCCAGCGGGACTAGCCCGGGCTACGAGCAGTACTTC. Amino acids: CASGTSPGYEQYF. The chain joins TRBV11-2 to TRBJ2-7; 9 bases align to TRBD2. The CDR3 loop spans 13 amino acids. The ends lost 8 bases at V and 3 bases at J; junction bases unmatched: 5. Germline lookup yields CDR1 SGHAT and CDR2 FQNNGV.

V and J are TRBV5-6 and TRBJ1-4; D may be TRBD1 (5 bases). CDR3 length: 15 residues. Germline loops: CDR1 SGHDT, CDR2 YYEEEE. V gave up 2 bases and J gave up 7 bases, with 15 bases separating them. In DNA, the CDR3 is TGTGCCAGCAGCTTCAGACAGCCCGGAGGTGAAAAACTGTTTTTT. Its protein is CASSFRQPGGEKLFF.

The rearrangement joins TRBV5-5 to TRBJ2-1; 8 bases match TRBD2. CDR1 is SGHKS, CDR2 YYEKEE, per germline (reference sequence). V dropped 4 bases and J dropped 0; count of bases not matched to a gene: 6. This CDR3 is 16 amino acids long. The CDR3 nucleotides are TGTGCCAGCAGCCCGGGACTAGTCCACTCCTACAATGAGCAGTTCTTC. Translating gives CASSPGLVHSYNEQFF.

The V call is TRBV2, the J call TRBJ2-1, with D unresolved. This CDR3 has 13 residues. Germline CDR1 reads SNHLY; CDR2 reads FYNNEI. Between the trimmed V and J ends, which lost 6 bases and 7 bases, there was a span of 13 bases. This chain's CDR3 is CASRGSPRNEQFF. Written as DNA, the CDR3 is TGTGCCAGCAGGGGGTCCCCACGGAATGAGCAGTTCTTC.

The CDR3 nucleotides read TGTGCCAGCAGTTACTCGACTCGTCCGGAGGGGCAGTTCTTC. This translates into CASSYSTRPEGQFF. V is TRBV6-5 and J is TRBJ2-1; perhaps TRBD2 as D (6 bases). There are 14 residues in the CDR3. The V and J ends lost 0 bases and 12 bases respectively, with 15 bases between them. CDR1 is MNHEY and CDR2 is SVGAGI in the germline V gene.

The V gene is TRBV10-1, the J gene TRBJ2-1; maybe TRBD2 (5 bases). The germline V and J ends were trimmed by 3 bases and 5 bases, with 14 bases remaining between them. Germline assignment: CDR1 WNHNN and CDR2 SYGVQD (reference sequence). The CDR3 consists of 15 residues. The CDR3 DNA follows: TGCGCCAGCAGTGAACGTCTAGCTGGCCACAATGAGCAGTTCTTC. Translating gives CASSERLAGHNEQFF.

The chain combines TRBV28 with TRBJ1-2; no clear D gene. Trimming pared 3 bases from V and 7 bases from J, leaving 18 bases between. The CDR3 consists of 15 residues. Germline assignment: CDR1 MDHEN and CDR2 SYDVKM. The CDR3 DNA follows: TGTGCCAGCAGTTTCCCCCGATTACGGTGGGTTGGCTACACCTTC. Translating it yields CASSFPRLRWVGYTF.

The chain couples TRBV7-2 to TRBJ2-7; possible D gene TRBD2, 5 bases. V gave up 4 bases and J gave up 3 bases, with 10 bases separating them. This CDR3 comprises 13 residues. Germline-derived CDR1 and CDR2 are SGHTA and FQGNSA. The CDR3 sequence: CASSSWGVYEQYF. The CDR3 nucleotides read TGTGCCAGCAGCTCCTGGGGAGTCTACGAGCAGTACTTC. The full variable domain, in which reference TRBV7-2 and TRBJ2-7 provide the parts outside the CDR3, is GAGVSQSPSNKVTEKGKDVELRCDPISGHTALYWYRQSLGQGLEFLIYFQGNSAPDKSGLPSDRFSAERTGGSVSTLTIQRTQQEDSAVYLCASSSWGVYEQYFGPGTRLTVT.

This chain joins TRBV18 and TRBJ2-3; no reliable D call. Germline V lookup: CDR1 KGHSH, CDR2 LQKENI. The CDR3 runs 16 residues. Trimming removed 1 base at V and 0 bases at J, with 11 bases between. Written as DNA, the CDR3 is TGTGCCAGCTCACCACTAGGGCTACCGAGCACAGATACGCAGTATTTT. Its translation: CASSPLGLPSTDTQYF.

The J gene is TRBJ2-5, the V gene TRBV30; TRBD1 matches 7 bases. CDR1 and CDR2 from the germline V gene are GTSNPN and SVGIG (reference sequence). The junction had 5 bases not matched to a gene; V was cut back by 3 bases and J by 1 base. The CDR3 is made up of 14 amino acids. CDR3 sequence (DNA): TGTGCCTGGAGCAAGGGACAGCCCCAAGAGACCCAGTACTTC. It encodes CAWSKGQPQETQYF.

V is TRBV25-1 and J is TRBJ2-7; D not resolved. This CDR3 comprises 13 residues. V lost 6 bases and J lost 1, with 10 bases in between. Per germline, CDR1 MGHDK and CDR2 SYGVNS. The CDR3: CASSLGPSYEQYF. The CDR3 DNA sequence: TGTGCCAGCAGCCTTGGACCTTCCTACGAGCAGTACTTC.

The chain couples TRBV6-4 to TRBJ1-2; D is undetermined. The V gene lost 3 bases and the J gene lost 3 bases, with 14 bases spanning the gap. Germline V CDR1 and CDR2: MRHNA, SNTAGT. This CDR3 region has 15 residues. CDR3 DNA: TGTGCCAGCAGTGAGTCCTCGGTCGCTCACTATGGCTACACCTTC. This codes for CASSESSVAHYGYTF.

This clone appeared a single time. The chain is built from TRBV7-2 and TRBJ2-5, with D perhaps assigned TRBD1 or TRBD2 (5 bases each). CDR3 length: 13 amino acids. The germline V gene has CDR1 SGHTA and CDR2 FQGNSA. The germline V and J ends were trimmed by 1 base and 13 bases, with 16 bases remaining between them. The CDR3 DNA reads TGTGCCAGCAGCTTAGGAGCTCAGGGTGGGAGGTACTTC. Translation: CASSLGAQGGRYF.

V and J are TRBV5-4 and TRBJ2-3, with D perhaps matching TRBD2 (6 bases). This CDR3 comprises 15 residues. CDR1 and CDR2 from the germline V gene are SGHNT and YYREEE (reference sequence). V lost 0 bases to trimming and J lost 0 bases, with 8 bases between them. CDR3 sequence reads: CASSLESGSTDTQYF. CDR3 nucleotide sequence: TGTGCCAGCAGCTTGGAGAGCGGGAGCACAGATACGCAGTATTTT.

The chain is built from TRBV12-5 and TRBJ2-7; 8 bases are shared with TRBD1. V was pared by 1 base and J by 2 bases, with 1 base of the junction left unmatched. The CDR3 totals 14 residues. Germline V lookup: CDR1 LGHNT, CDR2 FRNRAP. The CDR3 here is CASGLADRAYEQYF. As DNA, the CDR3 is TGTGCTAGTGGTTTGGCGGACAGGGCCTACGAGCAGTACTTC.